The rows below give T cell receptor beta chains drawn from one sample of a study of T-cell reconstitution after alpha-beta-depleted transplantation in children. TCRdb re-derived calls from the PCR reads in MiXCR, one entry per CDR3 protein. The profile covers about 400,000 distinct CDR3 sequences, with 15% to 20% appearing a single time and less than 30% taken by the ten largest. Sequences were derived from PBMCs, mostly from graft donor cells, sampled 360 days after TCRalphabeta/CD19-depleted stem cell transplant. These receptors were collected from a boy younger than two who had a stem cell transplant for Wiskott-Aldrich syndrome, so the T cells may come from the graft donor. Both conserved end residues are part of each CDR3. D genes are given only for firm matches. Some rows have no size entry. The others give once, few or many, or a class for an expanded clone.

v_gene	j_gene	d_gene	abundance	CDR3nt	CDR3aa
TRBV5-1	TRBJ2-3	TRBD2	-	TGCGCCAGCGGCGACACCGGGGGGTACACAGATACGCAGTATTTT	CASGDTGGYTDTQYF
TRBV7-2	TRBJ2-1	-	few	TGTGCCAGCAGCTCAGGCCCCTTAAAATACAATGAGCAGTTCTTC	CASSSGPLKYNEQFF
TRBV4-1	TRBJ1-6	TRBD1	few	TGCGCCAGCAGTGAACAGGGGGCGCGAGATAATTCACCCCTCCACTTT	CASSEQGARDNSPLHF
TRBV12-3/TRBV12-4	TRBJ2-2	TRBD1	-	TGTGCCAGCAGTTTCAGGGGGTTAGTGAACACCGGGGAGCTGTTTTTT	CASSFRGLVNTGELFF
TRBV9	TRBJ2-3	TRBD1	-	TGTGCCAGCAGCGTAGGTCCGGGACAGGGGGCCACAGATACGCAGTATTTT	CASSVGPGQGATDTQYF
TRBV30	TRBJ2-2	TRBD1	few	TGTGCCTGGATGGGGACAGGGGGCACCGGGGAGCTGTTTTTT	CAWMGTGGTGELFF
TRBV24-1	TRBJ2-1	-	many	TGTGCCACCAGTGATCCCGGGGCAAGGCAGTTCTTC	CATSDPGARQFF
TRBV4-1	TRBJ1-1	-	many	TGCGCCAGCAGCCGCACCCCCAGGGGCACTGAAGCTTTCTTT	CASSRTPRGTEAFF
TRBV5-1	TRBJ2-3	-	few	TGCGCCAGCAGCTTGGGTGGATTAGCTGGAGATACGCAGTATTTT	CASSLGGLAGDTQYF
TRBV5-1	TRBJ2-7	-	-	TGCGCCAGCAGCGAGACAGGTCCCCTCTCCTACGAGCAGTACTTC	CASSETGPLSYEQYF
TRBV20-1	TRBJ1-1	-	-	TGCAGTGCTAGGGCAGGCCAGTGGAACACTGAAGCTTTCTTT	CSARAGQWNTEAFF
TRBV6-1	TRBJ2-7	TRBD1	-	TGTGCCAGCAGTGACGACAGGGGAGGTTACGAGCAGTACTTC	CASSDDRGGYEQYF
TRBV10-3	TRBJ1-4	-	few	TGTGCCATCAGTGAGTCCAAAGCAACTAATGAAAAACTGTTTTTT	CAISESKATNEKLFF
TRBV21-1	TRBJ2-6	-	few	TGTGCCAGCAGCAATCCCCCTGGGGCCAACGTCCTGACTTTC	CASSNPPGANVLTF
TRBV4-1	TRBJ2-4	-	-	TGCGCCAGCAGCCAAGTCCAGATCAAAAACATTCAGTACTTC	CASSQVQIKNIQYF
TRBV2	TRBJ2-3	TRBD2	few	TGTGCCAGCAGTGGGGGAGGGCCAATCACAGATACGCAGTATTTT	CASSGGGPITDTQYF
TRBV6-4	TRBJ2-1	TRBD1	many	TGTGCCAGCAGTTGGGACAGGGGGTCCTACAATGAGCAGTTCTTC	CASSWDRGSYNEQFF
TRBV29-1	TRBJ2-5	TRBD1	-	TGCAGCGTTGACCTCCCCGACAGGGCTGAAGAGACCCAGTACTTC	CSVDLPDRAEETQYF
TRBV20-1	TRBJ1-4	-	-	TGCAGTGTTAGGGCCGGGATGGGAAAACTGTTTTTT	CSVRAGMGKLFF
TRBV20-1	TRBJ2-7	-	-	TGCAGTGCTTCTGGACTTCGAGGGTTCTACGAGCAGTACTTC	CSASGLRGFYEQYF
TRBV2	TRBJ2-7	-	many	TGTGCCAGCAGTGAAAAGGGACCTTCCTACGAGCAGTACTTC	CASSEKGPSYEQYF
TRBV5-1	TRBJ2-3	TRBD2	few	TGCGCCAGCAGCTTTGGAGCGGGAGGGGAGACAGGGCAGTATTTT	CASSFGAGGETGQYF
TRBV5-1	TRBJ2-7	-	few	TGCGCCAGCAGCCTTCGACTTGCCGTTTTGGGCGAGCAGTACTTC	CASSLRLAVLGEQYF
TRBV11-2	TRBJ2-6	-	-	TGTGCCAGCAGCTTCAGACGCGCCTCTGGGGCCAACGTCCTGACTTTC	CASSFRRASGANVLTF
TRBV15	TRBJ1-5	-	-	TGTGCCACCAGCACCGGACACCCATTGCCCCAGCATTTT	CATSTGHPLPQHF
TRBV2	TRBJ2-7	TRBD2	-	TGTGCCAGCAGATACACTAGCGGCGGGGCCGACTACGAGCAGTACTTC	CASRYTSGGADYEQYF
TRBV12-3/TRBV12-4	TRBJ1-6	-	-	TGTGCCAGCAGTTTCAGGGTTGATAATTCACCCCTCCACTTT	CASSFRVDNSPLHF
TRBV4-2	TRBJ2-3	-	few	TGTGCCAGCAGCCAAGACTTGGGGGAAGATACGCAGTATTTT	CASSQDLGEDTQYF
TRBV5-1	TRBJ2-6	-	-	TGCGCCAGCACCACGGGTGGAGCCAACGTCCTGACTTTC	CASTTGGANVLTF
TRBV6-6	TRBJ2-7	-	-	TGTGCCAGCAAAGATGGATTCTACGAGCAGTACTTC	CASKDGFYEQYF